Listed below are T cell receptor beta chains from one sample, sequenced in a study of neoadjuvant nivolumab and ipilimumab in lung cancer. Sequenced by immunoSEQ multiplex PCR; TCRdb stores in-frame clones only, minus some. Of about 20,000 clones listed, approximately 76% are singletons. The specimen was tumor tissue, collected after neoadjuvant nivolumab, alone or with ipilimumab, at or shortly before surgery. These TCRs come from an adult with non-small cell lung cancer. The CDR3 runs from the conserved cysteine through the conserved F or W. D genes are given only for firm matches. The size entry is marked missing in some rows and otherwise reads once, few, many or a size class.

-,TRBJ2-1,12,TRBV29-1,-,CSVEPPGNEQFF,TGCAGCGTTGAGCCTCCGGGGAATGAGCAGTTCTTC
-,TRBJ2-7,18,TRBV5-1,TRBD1,CASSLLVTPGQGASEQYF,TGCGCCAGCAGCCTGCTTGTGACTCCGGGACAGGGGGCGAGCGAGCAGTACTTC
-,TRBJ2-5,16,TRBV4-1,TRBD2,CASSQGLAGGRETQYF,TGCGCCAGCAGCCAAGGGCTAGCGGGGGGAAGGGAGACCCAGTACTTC
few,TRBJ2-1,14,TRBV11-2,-,CASSFRAVYNEQFF,TGTGCCAGCAGCTTCCGGGCCGTTTACAATGAGCAGTTCTTC
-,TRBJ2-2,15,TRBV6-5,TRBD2,CASSYSGGNTGELFF,TGTGCCAGCAGTTATTCGGGGGGGAACACCGGGGAGCTGTTTTTT
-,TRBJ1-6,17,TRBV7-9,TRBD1,CASSSPDRGPYNSPLHF,TGTGCCAGCAGCTCGCCGGACAGGGGCCCCTATAATTCACCCCTCCACTTT
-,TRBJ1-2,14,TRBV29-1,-,CSVERGQGMNGYTF,TGCAGCGTTGAAAGAGGGCAGGGTATGAATGGCTACACCTTC
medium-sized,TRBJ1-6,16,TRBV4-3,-,CASSQDNSEVNSPLHF,TGCGCCAGCAGCCAAGATAACAGCGAAGTTAATTCACCCCTCCACTTT
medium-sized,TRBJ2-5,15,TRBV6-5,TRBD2,CASSPSGGTRGTQYF,TGTGCCAGCAGTCCTAGCGGGGGGACGCGGGGGACCCAGTACTTC
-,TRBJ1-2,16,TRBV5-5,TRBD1,CASSIRDSRIVYGYTF,TGTGCCAGCAGCATCCGGGACAGCCGCATTGTCTATGGCTACACCTTC
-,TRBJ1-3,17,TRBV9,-,CASSVEAGASSGNTIYF,TGTGCCAGCAGCGTAGAGGCAGGGGCAAGCTCTGGAAACACCATATATTTT
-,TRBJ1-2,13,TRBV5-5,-,CASRTDLGYGYTF,TGTGCCAGCCGTACCGATCTGGGCTATGGCTACACCTTC
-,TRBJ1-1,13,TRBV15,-,CATSRGDGTEAFF,TGTGCCACCAGCAGAGGAGACGGGACTGAAGCTTTCTTT
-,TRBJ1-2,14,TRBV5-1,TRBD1,CASSLAETGVGYTF,TGCGCCAGCAGCTTGGCCGAGACAGGGGTTGGCTACACCTTC
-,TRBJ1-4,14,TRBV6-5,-,CASSYSAELEKLFF,TGTGCCAGCAGTTATTCGGCCGAGCTCGAAAAACTGTTTTTT
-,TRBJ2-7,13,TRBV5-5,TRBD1,CASSFSPGGEQYF,TGTGCCAGCAGCTTCAGCCCAGGGGGCGAGCAGTACTTC
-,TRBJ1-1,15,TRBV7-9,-,CASSRPEGGNTEAFF,TGTGCCAGCAGCCGACCTGAGGGGGGGAACACTGAAGCTTTCTTT
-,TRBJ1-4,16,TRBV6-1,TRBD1,CASSETGFATNEKLFF,TGTGCCAGCAGTGAGACAGGGTTTGCAACTAATGAAAAACTGTTTTTT
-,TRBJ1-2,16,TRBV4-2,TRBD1,CASSQDTGGADYGYTF,TGTGCCAGCAGCCAAGATACAGGGGGCGCAGACTATGGCTACACCTTC
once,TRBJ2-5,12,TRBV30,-,CAWRRWEETQYF,TGTGCCTGGAGAAGGTGGGAAGAGACCCAGTACTTC
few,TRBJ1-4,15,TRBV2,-,CASSSDTSTNEKLFF,TGTGCCAGCAGTTCTGACACGTCAACTAATGAAAAACTGTTTTTT
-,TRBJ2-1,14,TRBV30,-,CAWTVSSVGLEQFF,TGTGCCTGGACCGTTTCCTCTGTGGGGCTTGAGCAGTTCTTC
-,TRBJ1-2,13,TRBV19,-,CASSNGEGYGYTF,TGTGCCAGTAGTAACGGGGAAGGCTATGGCTACACCTTC
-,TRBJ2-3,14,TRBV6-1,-,CASSPGGPTDTQYF,TGTGCCAGCAGTCCAGGGGGGCCCACAGATACGCAGTATTTT
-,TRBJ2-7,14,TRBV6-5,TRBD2,CASSYVSGHYEQYF,TGTGCCAGCAGTTACGTTAGCGGGCACTACGAGCAGTACTTC
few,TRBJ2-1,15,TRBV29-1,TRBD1,CSVEVGGQGRDEQFF,TGCAGCGTTGAGGTTGGTGGACAGGGGAGGGATGAGCAGTTCTTC
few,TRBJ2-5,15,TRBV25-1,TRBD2,CASRSLLAGQETQYF,TGTGCCAGCAGAAGTCTACTAGCGGGCCAAGAGACCCAGTACTTC
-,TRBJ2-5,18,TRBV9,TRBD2,CASSLTSGGRLGRETQYF,TGTGCCAGCAGCCTGACTAGCGGGGGACGTTTGGGTAGAGAGACCCAGTACTTC
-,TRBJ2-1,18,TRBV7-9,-,CASSLAGAGPSSYNEQFF,TGTGCCAGCAGCTTAGCGGGCGCCGGGCCGAGCTCCTACAATGAGCAGTTCTTC
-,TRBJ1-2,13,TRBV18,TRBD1,CASSVTGGDGYTF,TGTGCCAGCTCAGTGACAGGGGGCGACGGCTACACCTTC
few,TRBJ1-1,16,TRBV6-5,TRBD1,CASSYRGVGGGTEAFF,TGTGCCAGCAGTTACCGCGGGGTAGGGGGCGGCACTGAAGCTTTCTTT
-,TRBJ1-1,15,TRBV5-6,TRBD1,CASSPPRTGRGEAFF,TGTGCCAGCAGCCCGCCAAGGACAGGGCGAGGAGAAGCTTTCTTT
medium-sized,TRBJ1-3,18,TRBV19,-,CASKYDYPGTLSGNTIYF,TGTGCCAGTAAATACGACTATCCCGGGACACTTTCTGGAAACACCATATATTTT
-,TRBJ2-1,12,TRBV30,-,CAWRGAYNEQFF,TGTGCCTGGAGGGGAGCCTACAATGAGCAGTTCTTC
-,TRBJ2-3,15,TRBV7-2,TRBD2,CASSLRSGRGDTQYF,TGTGCCAGCAGCTTACGTAGCGGGAGGGGGGATACGCAGTATTTT
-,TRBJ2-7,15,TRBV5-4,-,CASSPRVQGSYEQYF,TGTGCCAGCAGCCCAAGGGTCCAGGGATCCTACGAGCAGTACTTC
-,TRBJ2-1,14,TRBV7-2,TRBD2,CASSAASGGWEQFF,TGTGCCAGCAGCGCCGCTAGCGGGGGCTGGGAGCAGTTCTTC
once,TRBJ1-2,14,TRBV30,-,CAWTAGAINYGYTF,TGTGCCTGGACTGCAGGGGCGATAAACTATGGCTACACCTTC
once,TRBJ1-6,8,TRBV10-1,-,CASRHFHF,TGCGCCAGCAGACATTTCCACTTT
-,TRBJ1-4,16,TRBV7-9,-,CASSRMLGATNEKLFF,TGTGCCAGCAGCCGAATGCTTGGGGCAACTAATGAAAAACTGTTTTTT
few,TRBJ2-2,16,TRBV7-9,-,CASSGRLIANTGELFF,TGTGCCAGCAGCGGTCGACTGATAGCGAACACCGGGGAGCTGTTTTTT
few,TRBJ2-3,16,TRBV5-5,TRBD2,CASSFTSGGSRDTQYF,TGTGCCAGCAGCTTCACTAGCGGGGGAAGCCGGGATACGCAGTATTTT
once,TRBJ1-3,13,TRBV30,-,CAWTTGTGNTIYF,TGTGCCTGGACGACAGGAACTGGAAACACCATATATTTT
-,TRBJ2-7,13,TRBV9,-,CASSVGGSYEQYF,TGTGCCAGCAGCGTAGGGGGCTCCTACGAGCAGTACTTC
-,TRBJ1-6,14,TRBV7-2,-,CASSLGGSGAPLHF,TGTGCCAGCAGCTTAGGAGGGTCAGGAGCACCCCTCCACTTT
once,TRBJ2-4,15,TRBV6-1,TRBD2,CASSTQPRGGNIQYF,TGTGCCAGCAGTACCCAGCCGCGGGGGGGAAACATTCAGTACTTC
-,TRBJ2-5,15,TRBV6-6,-,CASSPRGAGIETQYF,TGTGCCAGCAGTCCCAGAGGGGCAGGGATCGAGACCCAGTACTTC
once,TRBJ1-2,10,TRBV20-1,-,CSARDHGYTF,TGCAGTGCTAGAGATCATGGCTACACCTTC
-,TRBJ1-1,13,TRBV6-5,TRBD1,CASSQGAYTEAFF,TGTGCCAGCAGCCAGGGGGCCTACACTGAAGCTTTCTTT
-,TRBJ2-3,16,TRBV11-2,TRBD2,CASSLGVAGDTDTQYF,TGTGCCAGCAGCTTAGGAGTAGCGGGGGATACAGATACGCAGTATTTT
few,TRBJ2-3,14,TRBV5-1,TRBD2,CASSFQGLADTQYF,TGCGCCAGCAGCTTTCAGGGACTAGCAGATACGCAGTATTTT
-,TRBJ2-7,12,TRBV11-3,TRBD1,CASSLGQGEQYF,TGTGCCAGCAGCTTGGGACAGGGGGAGCAGTACTTC
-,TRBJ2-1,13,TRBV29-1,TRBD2,CSVNSLSSGEQFF,TGCAGCGTGAACAGCCTATCTAGCGGGGAGCAGTTCTTC
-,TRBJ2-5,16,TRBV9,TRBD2,CASSASGGAPHETQYF,TGTGCCAGCAGCGCTAGCGGGGGGGCCCCTCACGAGACCCAGTACTTC
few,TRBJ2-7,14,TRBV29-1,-,CSIATTIPTYEQYF,TGCAGCATTGCCACAACGATCCCCACCTACGAGCAGTACTTC